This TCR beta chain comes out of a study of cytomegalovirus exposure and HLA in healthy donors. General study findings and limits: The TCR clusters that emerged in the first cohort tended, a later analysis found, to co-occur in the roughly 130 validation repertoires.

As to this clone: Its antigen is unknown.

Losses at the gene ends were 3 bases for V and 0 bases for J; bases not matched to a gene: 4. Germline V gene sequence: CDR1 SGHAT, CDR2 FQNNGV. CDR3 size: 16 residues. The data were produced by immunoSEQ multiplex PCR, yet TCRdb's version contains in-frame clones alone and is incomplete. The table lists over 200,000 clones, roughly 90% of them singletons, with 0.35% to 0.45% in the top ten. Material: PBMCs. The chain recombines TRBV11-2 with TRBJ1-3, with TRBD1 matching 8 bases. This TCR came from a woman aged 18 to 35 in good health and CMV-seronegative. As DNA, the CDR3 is TGTGCCAGCAGCTTCCCAGGGGGCGGCTCTGGAAACACCATATATTTT. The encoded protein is CASSFPGGGSGNTIYF.